Below are 32 T cell receptor beta chains sequenced from a single sample in a study of vaccination effects on CD4 cells after COVID-19. After expansion with viral peptide pools in the ViraFEST assay, antigen-specific CD4+ T cells were sequenced. When about ten days of culture had elapsed, CD4+ T cells were isolated. None of the vaccinated had previously contracted SARS-CoV-2, and their nucleocapsid antibodies tested negative. Here immunoSEQ multiplex PCR was the method, and the copy in TCRdb shows in-frame clones only, minus some. Among tens of thousands of clones, almost 70% were seen once, and the ten largest hold 11%. Their target antigens are unknown. Sequencing was performed on CD4+ T cells from PBMCs cultured with HCoV-NL63 spike peptides, taken before COVID-19 vaccination. These receptors all come from a human donor who received a COVID-19 vaccine.

The rearrangement joins TRBV6-5 to TRBJ1-1; no clear D gene. Germline CDR1 reads MNHEY; CDR2 reads SVGAGI. The V end was cut by 3 bases, the J end by 4 bases, with 12 bases between. The CDR3 spans 14 residues. The CDR3 region is CASSYIKTITEAFF. Written as DNA, the CDR3 is TGTGCCAGCAGTTATATCAAAACTATCACTGAAGCTTTCTTT.

This clone was observed a single time. The genes are TRBV7-9 and TRBJ1-1; D unresolved. CDR3 length: 13 residues. Per the germline V gene, CDR1 is SEHNR and CDR2 is FQNEAQ (reference sequence). V lost 10 bases, J lost 12 bases, and 24 bases lay in between. This CDR3 reads CATIITGTGVSFF. CDR3 coding DNA: TGTGCCACAATCATTACCGGTACCGGGGTTTCTTTCTTT.

The V and J genes are TRBV30 and TRBJ1-5, with D unclear. The germline V gene has CDR1 GTSNPN and CDR2 SVGIG (reference sequence). CDR3 length equals 13 residues. Between the trimmed V and J ends, which lost 5 bases and 2 bases, there was a span of 10 bases. In DNA form, the CDR3 reads TGTGCCTGGGGGCGTGGTGGCAATCAGCCCCAGCATTTT. Protein: CAWGRGGNQPQHF.

The V call is TRBV5-4, the J call TRBJ1-2, with TRBD1 matching over 9 bases. V lost 4 bases and J lost 5; bases outside the gene matches: 9. Germline V gives CDR1 SGHNT, CDR2 YYREEE (reference sequence). The CDR3 is 15 amino acids. The CDR3 DNA reads as TGTGCCAGCAGCCTCGCCCCGGGACAGGGTTATGGCTACACCTTC. Translating it yields CASSLAPGQGYGYTF.

The chain joins TRBV5-1 to TRBJ2-1; 11 bases are shared with TRBD2. Germline V lookup: CDR1 SGHRS, CDR2 YFSETQ. The V gene end was trimmed by 5 bases and the J gene end by 6 bases; junction bases not matched to a gene: 7. The CDR3 totals 15 residues. CDR3 sequence (DNA): TGCGCCAGCAGAAAGGGACTAGCGGCCACCAATGAGCAGTTCTTC. Its protein is CASRKGLAATNEQFF. The full variable domain, rest sourced from reference TRBV5-1 and TRBJ2-1, is KAGVTQTPRYLIKTRGQQVTLSCSPISGHRSVSWYQQTPGQGLQFLFEYFSETQRNKGNFPGRFSGRQFSNSRSEMNVSTLELGDSALYLCASRKGLAATNEQFFGPGTRLTVL.

This chain links TRBV5-1 with TRBJ1-2; 11 bases align to TRBD1. CDR3 size: 13 residues. Germline assignment: CDR1 SGHRS and CDR2 YFSETQ. V lost 4 bases to trimming and J lost 4 bases; unmatched junction nucleotides: 0. The CDR3 loop reads CASSGQGAYGYTF. CDR3 in DNA: TGCGCCAGCAGCGGACAGGGGGCCTATGGCTACACCTTC.

The V gene is TRBV7-2, the J gene TRBJ2-4, with D hard to call. Germline CDR1 SGHTA, CDR2 FQGNSA. The CDR3 has 14 amino acids. V gave up 5 bases and J gave up 0 bases, with 8 bases separating them. CDR3: CASSPQLAKNIQYF. The CDR3 DNA reads as TGTGCCAGCAGCCCCCAGCTAGCCAAAAACATTCAGTACTTC.

This chain connects TRBV7-8 to TRBJ1-1; 9 bases are a match to TRBD1. The CDR3 consists of 16 residues. Germline assignment: CDR1 SGHVS and CDR2 FQNEAQ. V lost 1 base to trimming and J lost 6 bases; unmatched junction nucleotides: 9. This CDR3 reads CASSLEGGTGRAEAFF. In DNA form, the CDR3 reads TGTGCCAGCAGCTTAGAAGGGGGGACAGGGAGGGCTGAAGCTTTCTTT. Filled out from reference TRBV7-8 and TRBJ1-1, the complete variable domain reads GAGVSQSPRYKVAKRGQDVALRCDPISGHVSLFWYQQALGQGPEFLTYFQNEAQLDKSGLPSDRFFAERPEGSVSTLKIQRTQQEDSAVYLCASSLEGGTGRAEAFFGQGTRLTVV.

Only a few counts were recorded for this clone. This sequence joins TRBV10-1 and TRBJ2-4, with D unresolved. CDR3 length equals 14 residues. CDR1 is WNHNN, CDR2 SYGVQD, per germline (reference sequence). V lost 6 bases, J lost 0 bases, and 9 bases lay in between. CDR3 residues: CASSAGTAKNIQYF. Written as DNA, the CDR3 is TGCGCCAGCAGCGCCGGAACAGCCAAAAACATTCAGTACTTC.

The chain recombines TRBV5-1 with TRBJ2-6, with 9 positions matching TRBD1. J gave up 5 bases and V 4 bases, and 13 bases lay outside the gene matches. CDR3 length: 18 amino acids. The germline V gene encodes CDR1 SGHRS and CDR2 YFSETQ. The CDR3 sequence is CASSAMDRGANWANVLTF. The CDR3 DNA sequence: TGCGCCAGCAGCGCAATGGACAGGGGCGCAAACTGGGCCAACGTCCTGACTTTC.

The CDR3 DNA sequence: TGTGCCAGCAGCTTGGAACCCGGGACAGGGGGAAACACCATATATTTT. It translates to CASSLEPGTGGNTIYF. V is TRBV5-6 and J is TRBJ1-3; 9 bases align to TRBD1. With 0 bases clipped from V and 4 bases from J, the junction kept 5 bases outside the gene matches. This CDR3 region has 16 residues. From germline, CDR1 is SGHDT and CDR2 YYEEEE.

The chain employs TRBV4-1 and TRBJ1-1, with D possibly TRBD1 on 5 matching bases. Germline lookup yields CDR1 MGHRA and CDR2 YSYEKL. The CDR3 is 14 residues long. The V end was cut by 6 bases, the J end by 1 base, with 12 bases between. CDR3 in amino acids: CASRGTLRNTEAFF. DNA of the CDR3: TGCGCCAGCAGAGGGACCCTTAGGAACACTGAAGCTTTCTTT.

This clone was counted between two and nine times. The CDR3 protein is CASSDPGQGIYGYTF. Written as DNA, the CDR3 is TGTGCCAGCAGTGACCCTGGACAGGGGATCTATGGCTACACCTTC. The V call is TRBV6-4, the J call TRBJ1-2; 9 bases match TRBD1. The J segment lost 4 bases and the V segment lost 2 bases, leaving 5 bases of the junction unmatched. Germline V gene data show CDR1 as MRHNA and CDR2 as SNTAGT. CDR3 size: 15 residues.

The chain is built from TRBV7-9 and TRBJ2-3; D is possibly TRBD2 (5 bases). Trimming shortened V by 5 bases and J by 0 bases, and 9 bases separated the two germline ends. This CDR3 is built from 14 residues. Germline lookup yields CDR1 SEHNR and CDR2 FQNEAQ (reference sequence). As DNA, the CDR3 is TGTGCCAGCAGCCGGGATTCTAGCACAGATACGCAGTATTTT. Amino acids: CASSRDSSTDTQYF.

The chain recombines TRBV5-1 with TRBJ1-1; 11 nucleotides align to TRBD1. In germline, CDR1 is SGHRS, CDR2 YFSETQ. This CDR3 is 14 amino acids long. The V segment lost 6 bases and the J segment 3 bases; nucleotides outside the gene matches: 4. The CDR3 DNA reads as TGCGCCAGCACTCGGGACAGGGGGGACACTGAAGCTTTCTTT. Its protein is CASTRDRGDTEAFF.

The genes are TRBV5-1 and TRBJ2-1; a weak D match, TRBD1 (5 bases). CDR1 and CDR2 (germline): SGHRS, YFSETQ. This CDR3 has 15 residues. Trimming stripped 0 bases from V and 10 bases from J, with 17 bases between. CDR3 sequence (DNA): TGCGCCAGCAGCTTGGCGGTTGTGGGGCCGACGGAGCAGTTCTTC. Residues: CASSLAVVGPTEQFF. Complete variable domain (other parts from reference TRBV5-1 and TRBJ2-1): KAGVTQTPRYLIKTRGQQVTLSCSPISGHRSVSWYQQTPGQGLQFLFEYFSETQRNKGNFPGRFSGRQFSNSRSEMNVSTLELGDSALYLCASSLAVVGPTEQFFGPGTRLTVL.

This clone has a handful of counts. The chain employs TRBV7-9 and TRBJ2-2; D possibly corresponds to TRBD1 (6 bases). The CDR3 totals 16 residues. Germline V gene data show CDR1 as SEHNR and CDR2 as FQNEAQ (reference sequence). V was cut by 5 bases and J by 1 base, with 14 bases left in between. CDR3 nucleotides: TGTGCCAGCAGCCCAATGACAGGAAAGAACACCGGGGAGCTGTTTTTT. Translation: CASSPMTGKNTGELFF.

The chain recombines TRBV6-1 with TRBJ2-5, with D tentatively TRBD1 (5 bases). CDR3 length: 13 amino acids. Trimming cost V 3 bases and J 4 bases, with 9 bases left between them. Germline V gene sequence: CDR1 MNHNS, CDR2 SASEGT. In nucleotides, the CDR3 is TGTGCCAGCAGTGACAGGGTATCAGAGACCCAGTACTTC. It is translated as CASSDRVSETQYF.

This clone came up a few times. The chain uses TRBV18 and TRBJ2-1; the match to TRBD2 covers 12 bases. V was clipped by 8 bases and J by 7 bases; unmatched bases: 9. CDR1 and CDR2 from the germline V gene are KGHSH and LQKENI. The CDR3 covers 15 residues. This chain's CDR3 is CASAQSSGRGNEQFF. Written as DNA, the CDR3 is TGTGCCAGCGCACAGTCTAGCGGGAGGGGAAATGAGCAGTTCTTC. The full variable domain, completed using reference TRBV18 and TRBJ2-1, is NAGVMQNPRHLVRRRGQEARLRCSPMKGHSHVYWYRQLPEEGLKFMVYLQKENIIDESGMPKERFSAEFPKEGPSILRIQQVVRGDSAAYFCASAQSSGRGNEQFFGPGTRLTVL.

This clone came up a few times. This rearrangement joins TRBV7-2 to TRBJ1-2, with TRBD1 as a possible D gene (5 bases). CDR1 is SGHTA and CDR2 is FQGNSA in the germline V gene. This CDR3 is built from 14 residues. V lost 1 base, J lost 2 bases, and 8 bases lay in between. CDR3 amino acids: CASSLEGNNYGYTF. The DNA of the CDR3 is TGTGCCAGCAGCTTAGAGGGGAACAACTATGGCTACACCTTC. The whole variable domain, filled in from reference TRBV7-2 and TRBJ1-2, reads GAGVSQSPSNKVTEKGKDVELRCDPISGHTALYWYRQSLGQGLEFLIYFQGNSAPDKSGLPSDRFSAERTGGSVSTLTIQRTQQEDSAVYLCASSLEGNNYGYTFGSGTRLTVV.

The chain recombines TRBV27 with TRBJ2-7; D is possibly TRBD2 (5 bases). Germline V lookup: CDR1 MNHEY, CDR2 SMNVEV (reference sequence). This CDR3 contains 12 residues. V lost 6 bases, J lost 1 base, and 7 bases lay in between. CDR3 residues: CASRGDSYEQYF. DNA of the CDR3: TGTGCCAGCAGGGGAGATTCCTACGAGCAGTACTTC.

J is TRBJ2-1 and V is TRBV5-1, with TRBD2 identical over 9 bases. Germline loops: CDR1 SGHRS, CDR2 YFSETQ. Trimming took 2 bases from V and 8 from J; bases not matched to a gene: 5. The CDR3 runs to 14 residues. CDR3 sequence (DNA): TGCGCCAGCAGCTTTCAGCGGGAGGTAGATGAGCAGTTCTTC. Encoded protein: CASSFQREVDEQFF.

In its sample, this clone was seen once. This chain joins TRBV2 and TRBJ2-1; 8 nucleotides align to TRBD2. After removal of 6 bases from V and 3 bases from J, the junction contained 7 bases not matched to a gene. This CDR3 spans 15 amino acids. CDR1 SNHLY and CDR2 FYNNEI come from the germline V gene. CDR3 amino acids: CASRVGGDNYNEQFF. The CDR3 DNA is TGTGCCAGCAGGGTCGGGGGGGACAACTACAATGAGCAGTTCTTC. Based on the CDR3 plus reference TRBV2 and TRBJ2-1, the full variable domain is EPEVTQTPSHQVTQMGQEVILRCVPISNHLYFYWYRQILGQKVEFLVSFYNNEISEKSEIFDDQFSVERPDGSNFTLKIRSTKLEDSAMYFCASRVGGDNYNEQFFGPGTRLTVL.

The chain has TRBV16 and TRBJ2-6; D gene unclear. CDR1 is KGHSY and CDR2 is FQNENV in the germline V gene. The CDR3 contains 15 residues. The ends were cut back, 4 bases at V and 1 base at J, with 8 bases in the middle. CDR3 in DNA: TGTGCCAGCAGCCCGGACCCTTCTGGGGCCAACGTCCTGACTTTC. Protein product: CASSPDPSGANVLTF.

The chain links TRBV3-1 (or the pseudogene TRBV3-2) to TRBJ1-5, with unresolved D. V was shortened by 0 bases and J by 7 bases, with 16 bases between the two germline ends. This CDR3 is 16 amino acids long. CDR1 and CDR2 from the germline V gene are LGHDT and YNNKEL (reference sequence). Written as DNA, the CDR3 is TGTGCCAGCAGCCAAGATTCATCTGGGAAGGGCCAGCCCCAGCATTTT. It specifies CASSQDSSGKGQPQHF.

This chain connects TRBV2 to TRBJ2-6; a weak D match, TRBD2 (5 bases). Trimming left V 5 bases short and J 0 bases short, with 11 bases between. The CDR3 loop spans 16 amino acids. Germline loops: CDR1 SNHLY, CDR2 FYNNEI. CDR3 region: CASSQEARSGANVLTF. Here the CDR3 DNA reads TGTGCCAGCAGTCAGGAGGCCCGCTCTGGGGCCAACGTCCTGACTTTC. The whole variable domain, remainder taken from reference TRBV2 and TRBJ2-6, is EPEVTQTPSHQVTQMGQEVILRCVPISNHLYFYWYRQILGQKVEFLVSFYNNEISEKSEIFDDQFSVERPDGSNFTLKIRSTKLEDSAMYFCASSQEARSGANVLTFGAGSRLTVL.

In nucleotides, the CDR3 is TGCAGTGCTCACTACTATGGCTACACCTTC. Translating gives CSAHYYGYTF. The rearrangement uses TRBV20-1 and TRBJ1-2; D is uncertain. Per the germline V gene, CDR1 is DFQATT and CDR2 is SNEGSKA (reference sequence). The CDR3 has 10 amino acids. The V and J ends lost 5 bases and 3 bases respectively, with 4 bases between them.

This sequence joins TRBV3-1 (or the pseudogene TRBV3-2) and TRBJ1-2; 8 positions match TRBD1. The CDR3 is 15 residues long. Germline loops: CDR1 LGHDT, CDR2 YNNKEL (reference sequence). With 1 base clipped from V and 3 bases from J, the junction kept 4 bases outside the gene matches. In DNA form, the CDR3 reads TGTGCCAGCAGCCAAGGAGGACAGGGTTACTATGGCTACACCTTC. It codes for CASSQGGQGYYGYTF.

The CDR3 DNA reads TGTGCCAGCAGTCCGGACTTTAGCTCCTACGAGCAGTACTTC. It translates to CASSPDFSSYEQYF. The gene calls are TRBV6-5 and TRBJ2-7; tentatively, D is TRBD2 (5 bases). CDR3 size: 14 residues. Trimming cost V 5 bases and J 0 bases, with 11 bases left between them. The germline gives CDR1 MNHEY, CDR2 SVGAGI.

The chain links TRBV5-1 to TRBJ2-1, with a weak D call TRBD1 (6 bases). Germline lookup yields CDR1 SGHRS and CDR2 YFSETQ. The CDR3 sequence is 16 residues long. V lost 1 base to trimming and J lost 10 bases, with 21 bases between them. The CDR3 here is CASSLFQQGLRAEQFF. CDR3 bases: TGCGCCAGCAGCTTGTTTCAGCAGGGGCTTAGGGCCGAGCAGTTCTTC.

The CDR3 reads CASSLGSGSYNEQFF. In DNA, the CDR3 is TGTGCCAGCAGCTTAGGGAGCGGGAGTTACAATGAGCAGTTCTTC. This chain joins TRBV7-2 and TRBJ2-1; TRBD2 aligns across 8 bases. J lost 4 bases, V lost 1 base, and 3 bases had no gene match. CDR1 SGHTA and CDR2 FQGNSA come from the germline V gene. CDR3 length: 15 residues.

The chain uses TRBV30 and TRBJ1-1; D not certain. The CDR3 spans 13 residues. Trimming took off 1 base at V and 1 base at J, with 7 bases between the two ends. Germline V lookup: CDR1 GTSNPN, CDR2 SVGIG (reference sequence). CDR3 nucleotides: TGTGCCTGGAGTGCGAGCAGGAACACTGAAGCTTTCTTT. Its translation: CAWSASRNTEAFF.